The 26 T cell receptor beta chains in this list originate from one sample, sequenced in a study of shared clonotypes between healthy human individuals. The protocol was immunoSEQ multiplex PCR, while the TCRdb copy is restricted to in-frame clones and leaves out a portion. This sample has some 300,000 clones, with about 73% found just once. The sample taken for sequencing was memory CD4+ T cells sorted from blood. Subset given: CD45RA-negative fraction. The receptors stem from a young man in good health.

The chain recombines TRBV14 with TRBJ2-5; weak D call: TRBD1 (6 bases). The CDR3 length is 20 residues. Trimming cost V 4 bases and J 4 bases, with 31 bases left between them. The germline V gene has CDR1 SGHDN and CDR2 FVKESK. For the CDR3, the DNA is TGTGCCAGCAGCCCGGCCCTTAGACAGGCCTTCCTGGGGAGAGGAGAGACCCAGTACTTC. Translated: CASSPALRQAFLGRGETQYF.

This clone was picked up a small number of times. The chain uses TRBV28 and TRBJ2-7; D is perhaps TRBD1 (5 bases). CDR1 is MDHEN, CDR2 SYDVKM, per germline. This CDR3 has 13 residues. The V end lost 6 bases, the J end lost 3 bases, and 12 bases lay between the germline ends. Here the CDR3 reads CASRVGPFYEQYF. CDR3 bases: TGTGCCAGCAGGGTGGGGCCGTTCTACGAGCAGTACTTC. The full variable domain, in which reference TRBV28 and TRBJ2-7 provide the parts outside the CDR3, is DVKVTQSSRYLVKRTGEKVFLECVQDMDHENMFWYRQDPGLGLRLIYFSYDVKMKEKGDIPEGYSVSREKKERFSLILESASTNQTSMYLCASRVGPFYEQYFGPGTRLTVT.

The sample holds one count of this clone. The chain uses TRBV6-6 and TRBJ1-5, with TRBD1 as a possible D gene (5 bases). The germline CDR1 and CDR2 sequences are MNHNY and SVGAGI (reference sequence). Trimming left V 2 bases short and J 4 bases short, with 12 bases between. This CDR3 is 15 amino acids long. CDR3 protein: CASSYPSAGNQPQHF. As DNA, the CDR3 is TGTGCCAGCAGTTACCCTTCCGCAGGGAATCAGCCCCAGCATTTT.

As for this clone: The identical CDR3 is also encoded by other nucleotide sequences in the sample. The V call is TRBV5-1, the J call TRBJ2-3; unclear D gene. Germline-derived CDR1 and CDR2 are SGHRS and YFSETQ. CDR3 length: 15 residues. The V end was cut by 0 bases, the J end by 1 base, with 9 bases between. CDR3 in DNA: TGCGCCAGCAGCTTGGATGGCAGAGGCACAGATACGCAGTATTTT. Encoded protein: CASSLDGRGTDTQYF.

V usage is TRBV2 and J usage is TRBJ2-1; 10 nucleotides agree with TRBD1. This CDR3 is built from 15 residues. Germline-derived CDR1 and CDR2 are SNHLY and FYNNEI. After removal of 6 bases from V and 3 bases from J, the junction contained 5 bases not matched to a gene. CDR3 coding DNA: TGTGCCAGCAGCGGGGACAGGGGTTTCTACAATGAGCAGTTCTTC. Protein sequence: CASSGDRGFYNEQFF.

This rearrangement joins TRBV11-3 to TRBJ2-2; possibly TRBD2 for D (6 bases). With 6 bases removed from V and 2 bases from J, the gap between germline ends came to 19 bases. Germline assignment: CDR1 SGHNT and CDR2 YENEEA. The CDR3 loop spans 17 amino acids. The CDR3 here is CASRQSTGLPNTGELFF. The CDR3 DNA follows: TGTGCCAGCAGGCAATCTACGGGACTGCCTAACACCGGGGAGCTGTTTTTT.

This clone was recorded only once. The chain is built from TRBV7-9 and TRBJ2-1; possibly TRBD2 for D (6 bases). The V and J ends lost 6 bases and 6 bases respectively, with 12 bases between them. Per the germline V gene, CDR1 is SEHNR and CDR2 is FQNEAQ (reference sequence). This CDR3 region has 13 residues. The chain's CDR3 is CASSLTSFNEQFF. CDR3 DNA: TGTGCCAGCAGTCTAACTAGCTTCAATGAGCAGTTCTTC.

The CDR3 region is CASRLNSLLSYEQYF. The CDR3, as DNA: TGTGCCAGCAGATTAAACTCCCTCCTCTCCTACGAGCAGTACTTC. V is TRBV27 and J is TRBJ2-7; D unresolved. Germline lookup yields CDR1 MNHEY and CDR2 SMNVEV (reference sequence). The CDR3 totals 15 residues. V gave up 6 bases and J gave up 0 bases, with 15 bases separating them.

The chain has TRBV6-1 and TRBJ1-1; D possibly corresponds to TRBD1 (5 bases). The CDR3 is made up of 15 amino acids. Trimming left V 7 bases short and J 3 bases short, with 18 bases between. Germline V gene lookup returns CDR1 MNHNS and CDR2 SASEGT. The CDR3 loop reads CASKLDGFRDTEAFF. Written as DNA, the CDR3 is TGTGCCAGCAAGCTGGACGGATTCAGGGACACTGAAGCTTTCTTT.

The rearrangement joins TRBV19 to TRBJ2-1; D is unclear. The CDR3 sequence is 14 residues long. The V gene's germline CDR1 is LNHDA and CDR2 SQIVND (reference sequence). Between the trimmed V and J ends, which lost 3 bases and 3 bases, there was a span of 9 bases. The DNA of the CDR3 is TGTGCCAGTAGTATCGGGCTAGTCTACAATGAGCAGTTCTTC. This sequence encodes CASSIGLVYNEQFF.

The gene calls are TRBV4-2 and TRBJ2-2; D is possibly TRBD2 (7 bases). Trimming took 4 bases from V and 3 from J, leaving 15 bases between them. CDR3 size: 16 residues. Germline CDR1 reads LGHNA; CDR2 reads YNFKEQ. Here the CDR3 reads CASSPRGGEDTGELFF. The CDR3 DNA is TGTGCCAGCAGCCCTCGCGGGGGCGAAGACACCGGGGAGCTGTTTTTT.

The chain employs TRBV29-1 and TRBJ1-5; D not certain. The CDR3 is made up of 12 amino acids. Trimming removed 5 bases at V and 1 base at J, with 6 bases between. The germline V gene has CDR1 SQVTM and CDR2 ANQGSEA. The CDR3 DNA follows: TGCAGCGTTCGCCAAAGCAATCAGCCCCAGCATTTT. Residues: CSVRQSNQPQHF.

This clone has a single count. The V and J genes are TRBV7-3 and TRBJ2-7; TRBD2 matches 9 bases. The junction had 2 bases not matched to a gene; V was cut back by 3 bases and J by 2 bases. There are 14 residues in the CDR3. In germline, CDR1 is SGHTA, CDR2 FQGTGA. Written as DNA, the CDR3 is TGTGCCAGCAGCTTCGGCGGGAGGGCCTACGAGCAGTACTTC. This codes for CASSFGGRAYEQYF.

This clone came up a few times. Other DNA sequences of this sample code for an identical CDR3. The chain employs TRBV5-1 and TRBJ2-3; the D is unclear. Trimming took 2 bases from V and 1 from J, leaving 11 bases between them. Germline V CDR1 and CDR2: SGHRS, YFSETQ. The CDR3 length is 15 residues. The CDR3 region is CASSLRGMGTDTQYF. CDR3 nucleotides: TGCGCCAGCAGCTTAAGAGGTATGGGCACAGATACGCAGTATTTT.

The rearrangement joins TRBV11-3 to TRBJ2-7, with D uncertain. This CDR3 is 16 amino acids long. Per the germline V gene, CDR1 is SGHNT and CDR2 is YENEEA. Trimming removed 0 bases at V and 1 base at J, with 13 bases between. The CDR3: CASSLETPSQSYEQYF. The CDR3, as DNA: TGTGCCAGCAGCTTAGAAACCCCCTCACAATCCTACGAGCAGTACTTC.

The V call is TRBV14, the J call TRBJ2-7; 11 nucleotides align to TRBD2. Trimming cost V 4 bases and J 5 bases; bases outside gene matches: 7. There are 15 residues in the CDR3. Germline V gene lookup returns CDR1 SGHDN and CDR2 FVKESK. CDR3 in amino acids: CASSLLTSGTHEQYF. The CDR3 region has the DNA TGTGCCAGCAGCCTCCTGACTAGCGGGACCCACGAGCAGTACTTC.

The chain employs TRBV30 and TRBJ2-3; TRBD2 agrees at 9 bases. The CDR3 extends over 14 amino acids. The V gene's germline CDR1 is GTSNPN and CDR2 SVGIG (reference sequence). The ends lost 0 bases at V and 5 bases at J; junction bases unmatched: 3. The CDR3 bases are TGTGCCTGGAGTGTTAGCGGGAGTGTAGATACGCAGTATTTT. Amino acid sequence: CAWSVSGSVDTQYF.

The sample holds a few counts of this clone. A much larger clone differs from this one at a single base, so this may be a read error. The J gene is TRBJ1-1, the V gene TRBV7-9, with no clear D. This CDR3 contains 11 residues. The germline V and J ends were trimmed by 5 bases and 3 bases, with 4 bases remaining between them. Germline V gene data show CDR1 as SEHNR and CDR2 as FQNEAQ (reference sequence). The CDR3 DNA reads TGTGCCAGCAGCGTAGACACTGAAGCTTTCTTT. It yields the protein CASSVDTEAFF.

Only a few counts were recorded for this clone. The V and J genes are TRBV18 and TRBJ2-7; D remains ambiguous. V was shortened by 3 bases and J by 1 base, with 7 bases between the two germline ends. The CDR3 is made up of 13 amino acids. Germline CDR1 KGHSH, CDR2 LQKENI. The CDR3 region has the DNA TGTGCCAGCTCACCCTCCCTTTCCTACGAGCAGTACTTC. Encoded protein: CASSPSLSYEQYF.

The sample holds a few counts of this clone. The genes are TRBV19 and TRBJ2-6; TRBD1 agrees at 8 bases. Unmatched junction bases numbered 11, after V lost 6 bases and J lost 1 base. From germline, CDR1 is LNHDA and CDR2 SQIVND (reference sequence). CDR3 length: 18 residues. This chain's CDR3 is CASSQGRQGKSGANVLTF. The DNA of the CDR3 is TGTGCCAGTAGCCAAGGGAGACAGGGGAAATCTGGGGCCAACGTCCTGACTTTC.

About this clone itself: A far larger clone is just one base off, so this is likely a read error. The V gene is TRBV9, the J gene TRBJ2-2; 9 nucleotides line up with TRBD2. Looked up from germline, CDR1 is SGDLS and CDR2 is YYNGEE. The length of the CDR3 is 15 residues. The trim removed 0 bases at V and 7 bases at J, leaving 4 bases unmatched. This chain's CDR3 is CASSVGGGGSGELFF. The DNA for the CDR3 is TGTGCCAGCAGCGTAGGCGGGGGGGGGAGCGGGGAGCTGTTTTTT.

The genes are TRBV6-1 and TRBJ1-5; 8 nucleotides align to TRBD1. V was clipped by 10 bases and J by 7 bases; unmatched bases: 12. This CDR3 is 14 amino acids long. Per germline, CDR1 MNHNS and CDR2 SASEGT. The CDR3 DNA reads TGTGCCACCCGACAGGGGTTAAGTAGACAGCCCCAGCATTTT. The encoded protein is CATRQGLSRQPQHF.

V usage is TRBV7-9 and J usage is TRBJ2-7; 9 bases agree with TRBD1. CDR3 length equals 15 residues. Germline V CDR1 and CDR2: SEHNR, FQNEAQ (reference sequence). After removal of 4 bases from V and 3 bases from J, the junction contained 7 bases not matched to a gene. CDR3: CASSSADRGNYEQYF. The DNA for the CDR3 is TGTGCCAGCAGCTCAGCGGACAGGGGCAACTACGAGCAGTACTTC.

The rearrangement uses TRBV28 and TRBJ2-6, with unresolved D. Per the germline V gene, CDR1 is MDHEN and CDR2 is SYDVKM. The CDR3 loop spans 14 amino acids. The V end lost 6 bases, the J end lost 0 bases, and 6 bases lay between the germline ends. The CDR3 loop is CASSLLSGANVLTF. CDR3 DNA sequence: TGTGCCAGCAGCCTCCTCTCTGGGGCCAACGTCCTGACTTTC.

The gene calls are TRBV2 and TRBJ2-3, with 8 nucleotides matching TRBD2. V was pared by 4 bases and J by 3 bases, with 6 bases of the junction left unmatched. Germline-derived CDR1 and CDR2 are SNHLY and FYNNEI. The CDR3 runs to 15 residues. CDR3 amino acids: CASSALSGITDTQYF. The CDR3 nucleotides read TGTGCCAGCAGTGCCCTTAGCGGGATTACAGATACGCAGTATTTT. Filled out from reference TRBV2 and TRBJ2-3, the complete variable domain reads EPEVTQTPSHQVTQMGQEVILRCVPISNHLYFYWYRQILGQKVEFLVSFYNNEISEKSEIFDDQFSVERPDGSNFTLKIRSTKLEDSAMYFCASSALSGITDTQYFGPGTRLTVL.

The chain links TRBV28 to TRBJ2-7; 7 bases are a match to TRBD1. This CDR3 spans 14 amino acids. CDR1 is MDHEN and CDR2 is SYDVKM in the germline V gene. The junction had 8 bases not matched to a gene; V was cut back by 5 bases and J by 4 bases. The CDR3 coding sequence is TGTGCCAGCAGTGCGCCCACGGGACAGTACGAGCAGTACTTC. Amino acids: CASSAPTGQYEQYF.